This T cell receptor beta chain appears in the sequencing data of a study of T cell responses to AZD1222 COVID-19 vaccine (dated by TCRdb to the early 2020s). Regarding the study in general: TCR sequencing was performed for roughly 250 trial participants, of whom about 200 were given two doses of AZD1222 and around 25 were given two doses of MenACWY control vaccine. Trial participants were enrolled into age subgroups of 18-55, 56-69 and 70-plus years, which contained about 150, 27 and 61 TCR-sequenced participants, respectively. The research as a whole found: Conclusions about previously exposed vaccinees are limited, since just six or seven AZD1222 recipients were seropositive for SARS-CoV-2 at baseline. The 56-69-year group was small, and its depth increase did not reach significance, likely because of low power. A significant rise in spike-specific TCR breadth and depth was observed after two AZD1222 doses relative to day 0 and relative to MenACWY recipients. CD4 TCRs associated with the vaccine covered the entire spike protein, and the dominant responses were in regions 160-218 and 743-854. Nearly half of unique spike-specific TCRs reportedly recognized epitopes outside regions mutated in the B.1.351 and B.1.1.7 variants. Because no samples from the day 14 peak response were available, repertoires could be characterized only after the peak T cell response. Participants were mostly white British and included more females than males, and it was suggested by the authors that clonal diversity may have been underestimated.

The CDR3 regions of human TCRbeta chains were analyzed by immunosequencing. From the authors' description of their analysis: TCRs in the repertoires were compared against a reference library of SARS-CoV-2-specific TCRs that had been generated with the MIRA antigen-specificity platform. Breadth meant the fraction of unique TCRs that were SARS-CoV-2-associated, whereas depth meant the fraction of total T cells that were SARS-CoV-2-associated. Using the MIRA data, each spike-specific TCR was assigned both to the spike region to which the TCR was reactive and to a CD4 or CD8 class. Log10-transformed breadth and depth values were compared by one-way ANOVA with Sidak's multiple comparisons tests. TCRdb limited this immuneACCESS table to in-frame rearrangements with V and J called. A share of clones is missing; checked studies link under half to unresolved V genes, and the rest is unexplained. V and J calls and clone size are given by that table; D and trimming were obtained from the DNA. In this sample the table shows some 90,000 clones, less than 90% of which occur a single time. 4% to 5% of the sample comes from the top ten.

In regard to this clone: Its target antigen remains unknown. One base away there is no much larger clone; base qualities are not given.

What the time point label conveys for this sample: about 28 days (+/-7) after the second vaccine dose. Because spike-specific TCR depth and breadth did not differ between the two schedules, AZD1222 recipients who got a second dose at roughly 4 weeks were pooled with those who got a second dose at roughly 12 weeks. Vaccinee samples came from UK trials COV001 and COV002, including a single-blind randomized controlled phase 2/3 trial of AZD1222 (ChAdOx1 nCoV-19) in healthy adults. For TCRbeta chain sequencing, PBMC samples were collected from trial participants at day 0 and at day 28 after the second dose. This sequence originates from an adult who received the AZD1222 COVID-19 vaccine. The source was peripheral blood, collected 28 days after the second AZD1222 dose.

The DNA is as follows: TGCGCCAGCAGTAAAAACACCGGGGAGCTGTTTTTT. It translates as CASSKNTGELFF. Recombination connected TRBV10-2 to TRBJ2-2; the D gene cannot be resolved reliably. CDR1 WSHSY and CDR2 SAAADI are derived from the germline V gene. V is clipped by 5 bases and J by 2 bases, and the sequence between their germline boundaries is 3 bases long. Its CDR3 holds 12 amino acids, cysteine through phenylalanine. CDR3 DNA only is kept here, 36 bases in frame from base 1.